This entry lists 19 T cell receptor beta chains sequenced from one sample in a study of sequential checkpoint blockade in melanoma (dated by TCRdb to between 2017 and 2020). Libraries were constructed by the immunoSEQ multiplex PCR assay. Sourced from immuneACCESS, this table was stored by TCRdb with only in-frame sequences that have V and J called. A share of the clones is absent; for the studies checked, an unresolved V gene accounts for under half, and the remainder has no known explanation. Across this sample there are approximately 6,100 clones, with around 21% seen only once. Of the sample, approximately 11% is held by the ten largest clones. What the treatment or condition label conveys for this sample: randomized to nivolumab then ipilimumab (arm A) or the reverse (arm B). The sequencing here drew on tumor tissue (inferred from file names), taken from a patient given nivolumab and ipilimumab in sequence. These receptors were collected from a human donor with melanoma.

The chain links TRBV29-1 to TRBJ2-1, with TRBD1 as a possible D gene (6 bases). Germline lookup yields CDR1 SQVTM and CDR2 ANQGSEA. This CDR3 has 17 amino acids. V was shortened by 3 bases and J by 1 base, with 19 bases between the two germline ends. CDR3 DNA: TGCAGCGTTGAGGGAAGGGGGAATCAAATGTCCTACAATGAGCAGTTCTTC. Translating gives CSVEGRGNQMSYNEQFF.

This clone was counted only a few times. This rearrangement joins TRBV5-1 to TRBJ1-1; 9 positions match TRBD1. The junction had 6 bases not matched to a gene; V was cut back by 0 bases and J by 6 bases. The CDR3 extends over 15 amino acids. Germline lookup yields CDR1 SGHRS and CDR2 YFSETQ. DNA for the CDR3: TGCGCCAGCAGCTTGGCCTGGACAGGGGAGGCTGAAGCTTTCTTT. It encodes CASSLAWTGEAEAFF. Based on the CDR3 plus reference TRBV5-1 and TRBJ1-1, the full variable domain is KAGVTQTPRYLIKTRGQQVTLSCSPISGHRSVSWYQQTPGQGLQFLFEYFSETQRNKGNFPGRFSGRQFSNSRSEMNVSTLELGDSALYLCASSLAWTGEAEAFFGQGTRLTVV.

The J gene is TRBJ2-5, the V gene TRBV14; the match to TRBD2 covers 16 bases. This CDR3 is built from 17 residues. V lost 4 bases to trimming and J lost 5 bases; unmatched junction nucleotides: 7. CDR1 and CDR2 (germline): SGHDN, FVKESK. In DNA, the CDR3 is TGTGCCAGCAGCCCGGGACTAGCGGGAGGGGACGGCGAGACCCAGTACTTC. This gives the protein CASSPGLAGGDGETQYF.

The chain is built from TRBV28 and TRBJ2-7; possibly TRBD2 for D (6 bases). The CDR3 has 13 amino acids. The germline V and J ends were trimmed by 3 bases and 4 bases, with 10 bases remaining between them. Germline V gene sequence: CDR1 MDHEN, CDR2 SYDVKM. The CDR3, as DNA: TGTGCCAGCAGTTTGGGGGGAGTGTACGAGCAGTACTTC. Translation gives CASSLGGVYEQYF.

This clone has only a few counts. This chain joins TRBV2 and TRBJ2-3, with a possible D match to TRBD2 (6 bases). This CDR3 region has 15 residues. Trimming left V 6 bases short and J 4 bases short, with 17 bases between. Germline loops: CDR1 SNHLY, CDR2 FYNNEI. The CDR3 loop reads CASRPSEGTPDTQYF. DNA for the CDR3: TGTGCCAGCAGGCCTTCGGAGGGGACCCCAGATACGCAGTATTTT.

This clone is large. This chain joins TRBV19 and TRBJ2-7; 8 positions match TRBD1. J was trimmed by 3 bases and V by 5 bases; bases with no gene match: 6. The germline V gene has CDR1 LNHDA and CDR2 SQIVND (reference sequence). The CDR3 runs 14 residues. DNA of the CDR3: TGTGCCAGTAGTTCCGGGACAGGAGTCTACGAGCAGTACTTC. It translates to CASSSGTGVYEQYF.

This clone was picked up a small number of times. The chain is built from TRBV23-1 and TRBJ1-4, with TRBD1 identical over 7 bases. TRBV23-1 is an ORF for which the function is uncertain. The V and J ends lost 8 bases and 3 bases, in that order; junction bases with no gene match: 15. This CDR3 is built from 17 residues. The CDR3 loop is CASSPWAQGRPNEKLFF. In DNA, the CDR3 is TGCGCCAGCTCTCCTTGGGCACAGGGGCGGCCTAATGAAAAACTGTTTTTT.

The chain joins TRBV28 to TRBJ1-5, with unresolved D. Between the trimmed V and J ends, which lost 5 bases and 5 bases, there was a span of 19 bases. Germline CDR1 is MDHEN and CDR2 is SYDVKM. The CDR3 is 16 residues long. The CDR3 coding sequence is TGTGCCAGCAGTCTAAGGGTAGAGGCAGCCTATCAGCCCCAGCATTTT. Its translation: CASSLRVEAAYQPQHF.

V gene TRBV29-1 combines with J gene TRBJ2-5, with 8 bases matching TRBD2. J gave up 2 bases and V 4 bases, and 12 bases lay outside the gene matches. There are 16 residues in the CDR3. Germline V gives CDR1 SQVTM, CDR2 ANQGSEA. The CDR3 loop is CSVGLWAGGIQETQYF. As DNA, the CDR3 is TGCAGCGTTGGGCTCTGGGCGGGAGGTATACAAGAGACCCAGTACTTC.

This clone appeared many times. This chain joins TRBV28 and TRBJ1-5; maybe TRBD1 (6 bases). Germline values: CDR1 MDHEN, CDR2 SYDVKM. This CDR3 contains 15 residues. Trimming removed 6 bases at V and 1 base at J, with 13 bases between. CDR3 nucleotide sequence: TGTGCCAGCAGGCCTCAGGGGCGAAGCAATCAGCCCCAGCATTTT. Translating gives CASRPQGRSNQPQHF.

This chain connects TRBV28 to TRBJ2-7, with a weak D call TRBD2 (6 bases). The CDR3 contains 14 residues. V lost 6 bases and J 6 bases, leaving 18 bases between the germline ends. Germline lookup yields CDR1 MDHEN and CDR2 SYDVKM. The CDR3 region is CASRPAGRSGEQYF. In DNA form, the CDR3 reads TGTGCCAGCAGGCCAGCAGGGAGGTCGGGCGAGCAGTACTTC.

Of note for this clone: The sample contains more than one DNA sequence encoding this CDR3. The genes are TRBV28 and TRBJ1-1; D remains unclear. The CDR3 has 12 amino acids. Germline V gives CDR1 MDHEN, CDR2 SYDVKM. Trimming left V 3 bases short and J 5 bases short, with 7 bases between. CDR3 sequence: CASSLGQTEAFF. CDR3 nucleotides: TGTGCCAGCAGTTTGGGCCAGACTGAAGCTTTCTTT.

In its sample, this clone ranks as medium-sized (0.01 to 0.1%). The chain is built from TRBV9 and TRBJ2-2; 7 bases map to TRBD2. This CDR3 has 15 residues. The trim removed 0 bases at V and 3 bases at J, leaving 2 bases unmatched. CDR1 is SGDLS and CDR2 is YYNGEE in the germline V gene. The CDR3 reads CASSVDGGYTGELFF. As DNA, the CDR3 is TGTGCCAGCAGCGTAGACGGGGGGTACACCGGGGAGCTGTTTTTT.

This clone was detected a few times. V usage is TRBV11-3 and J usage is TRBJ2-1; tentatively, D is TRBD2 (7 bases). Trimming took 3 bases from V and 7 from J, leaving 16 bases between them. This CDR3 comprises 15 residues. CDR1 SGHNT and CDR2 YENEEA come from the germline V gene. This CDR3 reads CASSFGGREANEQFF. CDR3 DNA sequence: TGTGCCAGCAGCTTTGGGGGCCGGGAGGCGAATGAGCAGTTCTTC.

In its sample, this clone was seen a few times. The gene calls are TRBV28 and TRBJ1-4; TRBD1 might be the D (6 bases). The CDR3 spans 12 residues. CDR1 and CDR2 (germline): MDHEN, SYDVKM. Trimming pared 6 bases from V and 11 bases from J, leaving 13 bases between. DNA of the CDR3: TGTGCCAGCAGACCAACAGGGTGGAAACTGTTTTTT. It yields the protein CASRPTGWKLFF.

Ten or more counts support this clone. This chain connects TRBV9 to TRBJ1-4; D call uncertain. The CDR3 contains 15 residues. Germline-derived CDR1 and CDR2 are SGDLS and YYNGEE. The V end was cut by 0 bases, the J end by 5 bases, with 11 bases between. The CDR3 loop is CASSVEAALNEKLFF. The CDR3 region has the DNA TGTGCCAGCAGCGTAGAAGCAGCGTTAAATGAAAAACTGTTTTTT.

The gene calls are TRBV5-1 and TRBJ2-3, with 13 bases identical to TRBD2. CDR1 SGHRS and CDR2 YFSETQ come from the germline V gene. Unmatched junction bases numbered 6, after V lost 4 bases and J lost 4 bases. The CDR3 has 16 residues. The CDR3 protein is CASSGTTSGRADTQYF. The CDR3, as DNA: TGCGCCAGCAGCGGAACCACTAGCGGGAGGGCAGATACGCAGTATTTT. The full variable domain, rest sourced from reference TRBV5-1 and TRBJ2-3, is KAGVTQTPRYLIKTRGQQVTLSCSPISGHRSVSWYQQTPGQGLQFLFEYFSETQRNKGNFPGRFSGRQFSNSRSEMNVSTLELGDSALYLCASSGTTSGRADTQYFGPGTRLTVL.

This clone was observed a handful of times. The chain employs TRBV7-1 and TRBJ2-7, with 8 nucleotides matching TRBD1. TRBV7-1 is sorted into the ORF group, with uncertain function. The V and J ends lost 4 bases and 4 bases, in that order; junction bases with no gene match: 3. This CDR3 spans 13 amino acids. CDR3 DNA sequence: TGTGCCAGCAGCTTTGACAGGGGTTACGAGCAGTACTTC. Translating gives CASSFDRGYEQYF.

The rearrangement links TRBV14 to TRBJ2-3, with 8 bases fitting TRBD2. CDR1 and CDR2 (germline): SGHDN, FVKESK. The CDR3 is 16 residues long. The junction had 11 bases not matched to a gene; V was cut back by 5 bases and J by 4 bases. Here the CDR3 reads CASSRFTGGPADTQYF. Written as DNA, the CDR3 is TGTGCCAGCAGCAGGTTTACGGGAGGGCCAGCAGATACGCAGTATTTT. The variable domain in full, completed from reference TRBV14 and TRBJ2-3, reads EAGVTQFPSHSVIEKGQTVTLRCDPISGHDNLYWYRRVMGKEIKFLLHFVKESKQDESGMPNNRFLAERTGGTYSTLKVQPAELEDSGVYFCASSRFTGGPADTQYFGPGTRLTVL.